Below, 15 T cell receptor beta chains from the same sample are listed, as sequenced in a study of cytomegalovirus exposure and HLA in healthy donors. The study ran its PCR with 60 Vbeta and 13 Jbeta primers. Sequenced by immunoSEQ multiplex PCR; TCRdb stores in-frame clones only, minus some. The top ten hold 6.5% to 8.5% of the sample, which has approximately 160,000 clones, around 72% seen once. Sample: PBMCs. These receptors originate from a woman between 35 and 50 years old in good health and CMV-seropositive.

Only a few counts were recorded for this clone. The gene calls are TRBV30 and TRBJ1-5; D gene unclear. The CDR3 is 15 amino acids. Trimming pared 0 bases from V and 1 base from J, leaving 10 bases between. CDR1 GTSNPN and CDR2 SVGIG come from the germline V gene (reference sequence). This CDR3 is CAWSVRAGSNQPQHF. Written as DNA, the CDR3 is TGTGCCTGGAGTGTGCGGGCCGGCAGCAATCAGCCCCAGCATTTT.

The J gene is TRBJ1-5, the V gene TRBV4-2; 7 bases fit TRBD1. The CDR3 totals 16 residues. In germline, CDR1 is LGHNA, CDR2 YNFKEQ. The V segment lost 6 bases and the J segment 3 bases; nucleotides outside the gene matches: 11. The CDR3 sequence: CASSPSLGQPNQPQHF. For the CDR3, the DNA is TGTGCCAGCAGTCCGTCCTTGGGACAGCCCAATCAGCCCCAGCATTTT.

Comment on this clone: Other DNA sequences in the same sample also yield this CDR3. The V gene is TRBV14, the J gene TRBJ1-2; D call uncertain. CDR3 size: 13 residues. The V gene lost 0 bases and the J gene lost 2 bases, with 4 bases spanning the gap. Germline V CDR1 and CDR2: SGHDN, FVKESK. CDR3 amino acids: CASSQDLNYGYTF. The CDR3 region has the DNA TGTGCCAGCAGCCAAGATCTCAACTATGGCTACACCTTC.

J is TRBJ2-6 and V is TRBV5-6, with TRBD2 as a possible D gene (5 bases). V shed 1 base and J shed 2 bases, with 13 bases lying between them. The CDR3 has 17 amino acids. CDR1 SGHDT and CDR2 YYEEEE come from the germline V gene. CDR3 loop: CASSLHGSTAGANVLTF. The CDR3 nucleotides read TGTGCCAGCAGCTTGCATGGGAGTACTGCTGGGGCCAACGTCCTGACTTTC.

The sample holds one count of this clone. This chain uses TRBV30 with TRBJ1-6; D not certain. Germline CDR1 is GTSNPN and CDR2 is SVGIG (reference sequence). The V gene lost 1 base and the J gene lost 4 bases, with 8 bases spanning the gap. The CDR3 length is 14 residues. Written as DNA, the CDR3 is TGTGCCTGGAGTGGCTGGGCTTATAATTCACCCCTCCACTTT. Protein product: CAWSGWAYNSPLHF. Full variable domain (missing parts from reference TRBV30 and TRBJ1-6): SQTIHQWPATLVQPVGSPLSLECTVEGTSNPNLYWYRQAAGRGLQLLFYSVGIGQISSEVPQNLSASRPQDRQFILSSKKLLLSDSGFYLCAWSGWAYNSPLHFGNGTRLTVT.

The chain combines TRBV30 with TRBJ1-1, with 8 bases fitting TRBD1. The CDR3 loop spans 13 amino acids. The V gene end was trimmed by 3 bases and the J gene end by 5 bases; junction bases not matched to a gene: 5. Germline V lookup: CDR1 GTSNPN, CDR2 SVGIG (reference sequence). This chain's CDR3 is CAWSLQGVTEAFF. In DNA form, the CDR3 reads TGTGCCTGGAGCCTACAGGGGGTGACTGAAGCTTTCTTT.

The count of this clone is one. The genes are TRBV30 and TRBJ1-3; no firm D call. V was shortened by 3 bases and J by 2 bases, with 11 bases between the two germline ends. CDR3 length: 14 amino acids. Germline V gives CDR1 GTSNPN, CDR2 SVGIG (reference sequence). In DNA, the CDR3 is TGTGCCTGGAGCGGCCTGAGGGCTGGAAACACCATATATTTT. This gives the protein CAWSGLRAGNTIYF. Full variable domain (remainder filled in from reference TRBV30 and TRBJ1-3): SQTIHQWPATLVQPVGSPLSLECTVEGTSNPNLYWYRQAAGRGLQLLFYSVGIGQISSEVPQNLSASRPQDRQFILSSKKLLLSDSGFYLCAWSGLRAGNTIYFGEGSWLTVV.

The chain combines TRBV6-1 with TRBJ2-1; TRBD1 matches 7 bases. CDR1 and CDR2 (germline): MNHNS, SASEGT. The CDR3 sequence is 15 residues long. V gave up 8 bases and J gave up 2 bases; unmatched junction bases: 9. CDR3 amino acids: CASGAGGVTYNEQFF. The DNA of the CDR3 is TGTGCCAGCGGAGCAGGGGGTGTCACCTACAATGAGCAGTTCTTC.

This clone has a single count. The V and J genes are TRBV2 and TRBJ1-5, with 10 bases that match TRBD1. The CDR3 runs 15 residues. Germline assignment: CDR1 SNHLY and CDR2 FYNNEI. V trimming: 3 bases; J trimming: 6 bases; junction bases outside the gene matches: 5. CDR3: CASSDLGTGAQPQHF. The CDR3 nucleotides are TGTGCCAGCAGTGATTTGGGGACAGGGGCTCAGCCCCAGCATTTT.

The CDR3 region has the DNA TGCAGCGTTGAATCGAGGGCGGGTAACTATGGCTACACCTTC. Its translation: CSVESRAGNYGYTF. V usage is TRBV29-1 and J usage is TRBJ1-2; D is unresolved. The CDR3 consists of 14 residues. V shed 2 bases and J shed 1 base, with 11 bases lying between them. Germline V lookup: CDR1 SQVTM, CDR2 ANQGSEA.

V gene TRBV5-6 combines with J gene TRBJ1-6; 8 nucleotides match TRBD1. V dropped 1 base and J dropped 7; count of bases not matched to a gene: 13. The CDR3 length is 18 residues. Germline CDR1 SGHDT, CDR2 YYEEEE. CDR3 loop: CASSLRPWTGRGNSPLHF. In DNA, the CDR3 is TGTGCCAGCAGCTTGAGGCCCTGGACAGGGAGAGGAAATTCACCCCTCCACTTT. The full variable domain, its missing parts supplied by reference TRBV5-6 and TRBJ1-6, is DAGVTQSPTHLIKTRGQQVTLRCSPKSGHDTVSWYQQALGQGPQFIFQYYEEEERQRGNFPDRFSGHQFPNYSSELNVNALLLGDSALYLCASSLRPWTGRGNSPLHFGNGTRLTVT.

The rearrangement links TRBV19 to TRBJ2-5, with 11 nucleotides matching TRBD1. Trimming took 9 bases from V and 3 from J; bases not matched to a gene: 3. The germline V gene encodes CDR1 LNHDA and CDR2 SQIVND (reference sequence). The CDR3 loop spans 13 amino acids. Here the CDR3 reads CARPGQGEETQYF. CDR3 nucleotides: TGTGCCAGACCGGGACAGGGGGAAGAGACCCAGTACTTC. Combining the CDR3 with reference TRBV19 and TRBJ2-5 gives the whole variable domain DGGITQSPKYLFRKEGQNVTLSCEQNLNHDAMYWYRQDPGQGLRLIYYSQIVNDFQKGDIAEGYSVSREKKESFPLTVTSAQKNPTAFYLCARPGQGEETQYFGPGTRLLVL.

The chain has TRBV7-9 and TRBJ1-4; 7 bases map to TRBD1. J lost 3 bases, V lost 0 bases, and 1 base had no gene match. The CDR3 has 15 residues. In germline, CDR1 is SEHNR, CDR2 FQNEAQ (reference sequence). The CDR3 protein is CASSLAQGANEKLFF. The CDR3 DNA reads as TGTGCCAGCAGCTTAGCGCAGGGGGCTAATGAAAAACTGTTTTTT.

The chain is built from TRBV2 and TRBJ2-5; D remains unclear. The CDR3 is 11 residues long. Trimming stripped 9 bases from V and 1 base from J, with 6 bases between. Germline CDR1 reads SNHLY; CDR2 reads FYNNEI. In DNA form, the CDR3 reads TGTGCCAGTACAAGCCAAGAGACCCAGTACTTC. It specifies CASTSQETQYF.

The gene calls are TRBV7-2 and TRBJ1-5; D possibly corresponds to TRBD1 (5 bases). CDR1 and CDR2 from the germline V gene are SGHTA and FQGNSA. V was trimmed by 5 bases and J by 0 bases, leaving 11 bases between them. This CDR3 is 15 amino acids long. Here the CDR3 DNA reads TGTGCCAGCAGCCGTCAGGGATATAGCAATCAGCCCCAGCATTTT. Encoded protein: CASSRQGYSNQPQHF.